These 4 T cell receptor beta chains came from one sample sequenced in a study of Graves' ophthalmopathy and Graves' hyperthyroidism. CDR3 regions of TCR beta were amplified from RNA transcripts. The first round was an RT-PCR with HTBI primers, and the second round was a multiplex PCR. Via MiXCR, TCRdb re-called the multiplex PCR reads, giving one row per CDR3 protein. The sample lists 170,000 or so distinct CDR3 sequences, around 40% occurring once. Sequenced input: peripheral blood. Receptors were obtained from a man under 40 with Graves' ophthalmopathy.

Many counts were recorded for this clonotype. This sequence joins TRBV5-1 and TRBJ2-4, with 7 bases aligning to TRBD1. This CDR3 spans 12 amino acids. The germline V gene encodes CDR1 SGHRS and CDR2 YFSETQ. Germline trimming cut 4 bases from V and 7 bases from J; bases unmatched to any gene: 2. CDR3 region: CASSTDRNIQYF. The DNA of the CDR3 is TGCGCCAGCAGCACGGACAGGAACATTCAGTACTTC.

Ten or more counts support this clonotype. The chain combines TRBV6-1 with TRBJ2-2; the D gene could be TRBD1 or TRBD2 (5 bases each). CDR3 length: 15 amino acids. Per germline, CDR1 MNHNS and CDR2 SASEGT. Trimming removed 2 bases from V and 5 bases from J, with 12 bases in between. CDR3 in amino acids: CASSEPGTGTGELFF. The CDR3 nucleotides are TGTGCCAGCAGTGAACCAGGGACGGGGACCGGGGAGCTGTTTTTT.

The sample holds many counts of this clonotype. V is TRBV6-2 or TRBV6-3 and J is TRBJ2-7, with 12 bases aligning to TRBD2. The junction had 0 bases not matched to a gene; V was cut back by 2 bases and J by 1 base. CDR1 MNHEY and CDR2 SVGEGT come from the germline V gene. This CDR3 is built from 15 residues. The CDR3 DNA is TGTGCCAGCAGTTACGGACTAGCGGGATCCTACGAGCAGTACTTC. Translating gives CASSYGLAGSYEQYF.

This chain links TRBV15 with TRBJ1-1; D is unresolved. The germline V gene encodes CDR1 LNHNV and CDR2 YYDKDF (reference sequence). V gave up 1 base and J gave up 7 bases, with 13 bases separating them. The CDR3 sequence is 14 residues long. The CDR3 region is CATSRGGSTIEAFF. CDR3 nucleotides: TGTGCCACCAGCAGAGGTGGATCCACTATTGAAGCTTTCTTT. The full variable domain, in which reference TRBV15 and TRBJ1-1 provide the parts outside the CDR3, is DAMVIQNPRYQVTQFGKPVTLSCSQTLNHNVMYWYQQKSSQAPKLLFHYYDKDFNNEADTPDNFQSRRPNTSFCFLDIRSPGLGDTAMYLCATSRGGSTIEAFFGQGTRLTVV.